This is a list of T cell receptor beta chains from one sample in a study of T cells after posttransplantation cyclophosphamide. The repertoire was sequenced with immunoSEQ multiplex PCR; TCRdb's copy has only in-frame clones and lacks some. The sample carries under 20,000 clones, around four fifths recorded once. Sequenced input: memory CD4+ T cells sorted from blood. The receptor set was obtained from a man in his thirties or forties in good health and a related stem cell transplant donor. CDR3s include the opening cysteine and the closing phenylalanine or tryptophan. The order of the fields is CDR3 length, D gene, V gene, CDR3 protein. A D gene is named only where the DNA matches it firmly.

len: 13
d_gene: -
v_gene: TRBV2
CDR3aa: CASSGMRGSEQFF

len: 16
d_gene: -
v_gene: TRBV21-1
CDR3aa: CASSKVVAGRGETQYF

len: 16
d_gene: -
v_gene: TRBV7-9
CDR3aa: CASSLTSGAQNYGYTF

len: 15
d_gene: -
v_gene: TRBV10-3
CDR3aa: CAISSFDQGKDEQYF

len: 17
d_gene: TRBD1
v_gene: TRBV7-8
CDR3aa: CASSLGGDREEHTEAFF

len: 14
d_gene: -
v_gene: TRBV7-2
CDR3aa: CASSPRDLIYGYTF

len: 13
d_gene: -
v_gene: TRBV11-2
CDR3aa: CASSQGFNYGYTF

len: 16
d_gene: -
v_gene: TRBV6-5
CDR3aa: CASSYDGGVDNSPLHF

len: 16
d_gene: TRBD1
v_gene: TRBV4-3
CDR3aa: CASSQEGGTGGTEAFF

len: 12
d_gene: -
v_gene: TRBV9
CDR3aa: CASSAGATEQFF

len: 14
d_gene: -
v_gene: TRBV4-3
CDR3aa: CASSQDRNSNEQFF

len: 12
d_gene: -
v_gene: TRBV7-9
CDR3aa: CASSLTGLGYTF

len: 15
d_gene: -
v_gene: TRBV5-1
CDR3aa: CASSKQDPRGYEQYF

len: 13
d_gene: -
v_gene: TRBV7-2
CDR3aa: CASSRLLGAEAFF

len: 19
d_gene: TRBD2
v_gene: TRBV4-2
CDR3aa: CASSPRGTSGGARTDTQYF

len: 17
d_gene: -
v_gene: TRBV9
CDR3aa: CASTKGQLSSYNSPLHF

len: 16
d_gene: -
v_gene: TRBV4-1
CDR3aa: CASSQDRGGGNEKLFF

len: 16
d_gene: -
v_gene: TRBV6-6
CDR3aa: CASSYSGQTSGNTIYF

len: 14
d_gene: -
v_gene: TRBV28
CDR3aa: CASSLAGAITEAFF

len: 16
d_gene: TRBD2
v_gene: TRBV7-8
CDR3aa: CASSLAIGGGYNEQFF

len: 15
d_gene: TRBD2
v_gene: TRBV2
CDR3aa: CASRTAAGGRNEQFF

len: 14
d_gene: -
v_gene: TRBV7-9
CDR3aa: CASSHPRAQETQYF

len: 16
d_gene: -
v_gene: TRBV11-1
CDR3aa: CASSARLTSSTDTQYF

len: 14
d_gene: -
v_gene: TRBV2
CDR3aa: CASSGQGNNQPQHF

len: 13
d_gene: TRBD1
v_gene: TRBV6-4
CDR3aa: CATKGQGVDTQYF

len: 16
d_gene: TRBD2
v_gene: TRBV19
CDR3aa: CASSMTGGDGKETQYF

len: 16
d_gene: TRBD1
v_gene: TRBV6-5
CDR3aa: CASSSRQGARGYGYTF

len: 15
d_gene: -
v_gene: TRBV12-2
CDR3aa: CASRLEGGTYNEQFF

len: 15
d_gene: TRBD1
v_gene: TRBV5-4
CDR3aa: CASSFSRGLNTEAFF

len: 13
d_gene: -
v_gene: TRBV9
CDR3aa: CASSVADQETQYF

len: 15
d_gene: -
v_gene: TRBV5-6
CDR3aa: CASSPPGSHNSPLHF

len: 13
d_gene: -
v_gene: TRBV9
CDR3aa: CASSPQGSIRYTF

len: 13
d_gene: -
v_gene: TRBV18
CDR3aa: CASSPQQDYGYTF

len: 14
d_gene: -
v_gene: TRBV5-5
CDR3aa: CASSFVTLDYGYTF

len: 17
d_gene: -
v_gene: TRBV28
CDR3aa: CASSLYTGSSYNSPLHF

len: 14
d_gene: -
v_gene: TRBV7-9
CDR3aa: CASSLSGQTYEQYF

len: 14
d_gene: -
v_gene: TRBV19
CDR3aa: CASSQGYSNQPQHF

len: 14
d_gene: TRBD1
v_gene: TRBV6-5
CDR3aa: CASSRGQGTYEQYF

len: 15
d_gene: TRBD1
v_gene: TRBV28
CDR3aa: CASSMRQGARETQYF

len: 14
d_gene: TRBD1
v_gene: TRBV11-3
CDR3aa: CASSPRTGGESMFF

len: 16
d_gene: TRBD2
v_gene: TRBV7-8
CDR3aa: CASSARTSGGINEQFF

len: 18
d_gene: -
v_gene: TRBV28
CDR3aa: CASSFEGGVGFWSYEQYF

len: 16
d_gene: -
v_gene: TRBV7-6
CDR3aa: CASSLEQGGVSGELFF

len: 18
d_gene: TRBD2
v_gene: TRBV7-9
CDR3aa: CASSLGLAGGPNTGELFF

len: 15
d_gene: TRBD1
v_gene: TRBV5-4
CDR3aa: CASSLDTDRASEQYF

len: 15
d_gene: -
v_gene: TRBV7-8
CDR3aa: CASSFAGGTSETQYF

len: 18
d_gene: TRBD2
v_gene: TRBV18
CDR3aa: CASSHTISGVTYLEWQYF

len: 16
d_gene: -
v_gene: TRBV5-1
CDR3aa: CASSLGGGRSWGEAFF

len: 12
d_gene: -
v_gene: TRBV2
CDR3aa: CASSLQQDTQYF

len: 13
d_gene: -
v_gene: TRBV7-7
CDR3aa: CASSLDRRSPLHF

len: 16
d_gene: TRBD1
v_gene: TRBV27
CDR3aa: CASSSRGLWGNSPLHF

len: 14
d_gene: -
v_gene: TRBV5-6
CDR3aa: CASSKQGPGSPLHF

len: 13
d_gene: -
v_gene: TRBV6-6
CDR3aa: CATDEPSGYEQYF

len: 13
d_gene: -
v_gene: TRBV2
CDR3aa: CASTTALNSPLHF

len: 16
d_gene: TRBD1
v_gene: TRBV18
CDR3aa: CASYDRDRGGDTEAFF

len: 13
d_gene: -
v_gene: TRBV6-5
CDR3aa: CASNEDTQETQYF

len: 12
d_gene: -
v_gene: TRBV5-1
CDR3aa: CASSFRGTEAFF

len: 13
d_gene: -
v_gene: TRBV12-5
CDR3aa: CASGLGDIYEQYF

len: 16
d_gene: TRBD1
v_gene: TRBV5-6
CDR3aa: CASTLRGYRGQETQYF